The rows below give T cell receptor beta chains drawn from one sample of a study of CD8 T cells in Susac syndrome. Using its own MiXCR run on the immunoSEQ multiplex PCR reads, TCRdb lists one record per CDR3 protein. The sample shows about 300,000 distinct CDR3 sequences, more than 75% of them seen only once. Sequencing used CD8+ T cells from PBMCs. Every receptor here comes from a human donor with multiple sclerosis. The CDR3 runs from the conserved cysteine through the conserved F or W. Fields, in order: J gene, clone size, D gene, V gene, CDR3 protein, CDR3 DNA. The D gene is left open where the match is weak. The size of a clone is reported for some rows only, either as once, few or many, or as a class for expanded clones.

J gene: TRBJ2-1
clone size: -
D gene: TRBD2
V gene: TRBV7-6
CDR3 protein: CASSFSFSGNGDEQFF
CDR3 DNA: TGTGCCAGCAGCTTTTCCTTTAGCGGGAACGGGGATGAGCAGTTCTTC

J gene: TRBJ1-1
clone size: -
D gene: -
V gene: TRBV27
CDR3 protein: CASSLVDGMGEAFF
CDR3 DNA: TGTGCCAGCAGTCTCGTAGACGGAATGGGTGAAGCTTTCTTT

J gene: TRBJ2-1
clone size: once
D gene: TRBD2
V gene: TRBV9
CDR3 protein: CASSAPGIAGGEQFF
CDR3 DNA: TGTGCCAGCAGCGCCCCCGGAATAGCGGGAGGTGAGCAGTTCTTC

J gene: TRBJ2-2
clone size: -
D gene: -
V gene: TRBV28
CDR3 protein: CASSFGFSGELFF
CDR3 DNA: TGTGCCAGCAGTTTTGGGTTTAGCGGGGAGCTGTTTTTT

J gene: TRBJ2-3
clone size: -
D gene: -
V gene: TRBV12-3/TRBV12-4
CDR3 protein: CASSLVPGVQRLTDTQYF
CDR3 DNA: TGTGCCAGCAGTTTGGTCCCAGGGGTACAGAGACTCACAGATACGCAGTATTTT

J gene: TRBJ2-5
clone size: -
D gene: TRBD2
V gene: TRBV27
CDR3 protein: CASSSDSGLQETQYF
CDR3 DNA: TGTGCCAGCAGTAGCGATAGCGGGTTACAAGAGACCCAGTACTTC

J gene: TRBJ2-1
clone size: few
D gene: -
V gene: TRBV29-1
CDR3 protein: CSVEGRGSYNEQFF
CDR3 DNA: TGCAGCGTTGAAGGCAGGGGCTCCTACAATGAGCAGTTCTTC

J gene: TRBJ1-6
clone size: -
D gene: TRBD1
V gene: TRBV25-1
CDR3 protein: CASRAPGQLNSPLHF
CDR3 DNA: TGTGCCAGCAGAGCGCCGGGACAGCTTAATTCACCCCTCCACTTT

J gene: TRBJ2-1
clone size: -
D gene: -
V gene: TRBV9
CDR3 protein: CASSVDRKGSNEQFF
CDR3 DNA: TGTGCCAGCAGCGTAGACCGGAAGGGAAGCAATGAGCAGTTCTTC

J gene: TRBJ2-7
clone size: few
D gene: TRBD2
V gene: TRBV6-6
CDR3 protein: CASRPREGLGEQYF
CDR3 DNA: TGTGCCAGCAGGCCCCGGGAGGGCCTAGGGGAGCAGTACTTC

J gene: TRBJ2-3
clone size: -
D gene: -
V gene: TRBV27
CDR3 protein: CASSRGNGDTQYF
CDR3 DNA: TGTGCCAGCAGTCGGGGAAATGGGGATACGCAGTATTTT

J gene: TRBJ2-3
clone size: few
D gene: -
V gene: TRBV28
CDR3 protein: CASSRRASTDTQYF
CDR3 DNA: TGTGCCAGCAGTAGGAGGGCTAGCACAGATACGCAGTATTTT

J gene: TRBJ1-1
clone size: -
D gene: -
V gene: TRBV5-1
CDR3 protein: CASSLAVRGERNTEAFF
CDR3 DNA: TGCGCCAGCAGCTTGGCCGTGAGGGGCGAGCGGAACACTGAAGCTTTCTTT

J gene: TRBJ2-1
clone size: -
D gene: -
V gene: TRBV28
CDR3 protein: CASSLYPTGDEQFF
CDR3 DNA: TGTGCCAGCAGTTTATACCCTACGGGGGATGAGCAGTTCTTC

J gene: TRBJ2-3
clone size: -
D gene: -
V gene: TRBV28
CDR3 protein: CASSPGRWGYTDTQYF
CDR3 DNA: TGTGCCAGCAGCCCCGGGCGTTGGGGGTACACAGATACGCAGTATTTT